This TCR beta chain was identified in a study of blood T cell repertoires in COVID-19 (TCRdb year 2020). Turning to the overall study: Collaborator samples came from the United States, Italy and Spain and covered acute and convalescent phases of COVID-19. The prospective study material was composed of cDNA or gDNA derived from T cells, B-cell-depleted T cells, or PBMCs. The dataset comprised deeply sampled blood TCRbeta repertoires from subjects exposed to, actively infected with, or recovered from COVID-19. A freely available public database, intended as a resource for researchers studying the immune response to SARS-CoV-2, is where the repertoires were released. Samples came from the ongoing ImmuneRACE study (first 160 participants) plus 1,254 subjects from 6 global collaborators. The sample metadata nearly always contained a de-identified subject ID, COVID-19 status, age in years and sex. Where HLA class I and class II types were available, the types were taken from metadata supplied by the sample provider, not from assay-based typing. The paper as a whole reports these results and caveats: The quantity of clinical and demographic metadata differed by source and by participant and was supplied without curation.

Whole blood was collected in K2EDTA tubes by collaborating institutions according to the institutions' own protocols. For TCRbeta analysis, collaborators shipped samples in one of three forms: frozen whole blood, isolated PBMCs, or DNA extracted from either of those sample types. The immunoSEQ Assay, a bias-controlled multiplex PCR, was used to amplify TCRbeta CDR3 regions from genomic DNA. The source study handled its data this way. Nucleated cell counts per sample were estimated from amplification of reference gene primers within the assay. Sequence reads were collapsed and filtered to measure the absolute abundance of every unique TCRbeta CDR3 rearrangement. Productive Simpson clonality was computed per sample as the square root of Simpson's diversity index over productive rearrangements. TCRdb obtained this table from immuneACCESS and retained in-frame rearrangements with V and J assigned. These tables miss some clones; where compared with another copy, unresolved V genes account for less than half of the shortfall, and the remainder is unexplained. Clonal size and the V and J genes are those of that table, whereas D and trimming came from the DNA. The sample contains about 140,000 clones, 85% to 90% of them found a single time. The biggest ten clones account for about 10% of the sample.

This clone occurred once. It lacks a known antigen. No base quality values were provided; no much bigger clone lies one nucleotide off. From cysteine to phenylalanine, the CDR3 is 17 amino acids long. Only the CDR3 DNA stays, 51 bases, in frame from base 1. V lost 1 base and J lost 1 base; the stretch between them is 15 bases long. This receptor was identified in an elderly woman with acute or convalescent COVID-19. Rearrangement joined TRBV5-7 to TRBJ2-1, with no D gene named confidently. TRBV5-7 is placed among ORFs of uncertain function. Material for sequencing was peripheral blood. The CDR3 region has the sequence CASSLQAHFPSYNEQFF. The DNA sequence follows: TGTGCCAGCAGCTTGCAGGCACATTTTCCATCCTACAATGAGCAGTTCTTC.